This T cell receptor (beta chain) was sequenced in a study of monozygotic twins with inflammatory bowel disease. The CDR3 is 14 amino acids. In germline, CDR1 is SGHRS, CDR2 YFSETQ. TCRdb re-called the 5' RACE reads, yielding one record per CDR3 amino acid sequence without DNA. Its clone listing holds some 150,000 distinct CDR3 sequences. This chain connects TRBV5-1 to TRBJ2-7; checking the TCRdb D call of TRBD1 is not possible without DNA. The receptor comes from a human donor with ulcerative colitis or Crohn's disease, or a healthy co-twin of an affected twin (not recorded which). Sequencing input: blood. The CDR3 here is CASSLGNGGNEQYF. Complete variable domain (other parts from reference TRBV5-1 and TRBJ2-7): KAGVTQTPRYLIKTRGQQVTLSCSPISGHRSVSWYQQTPGQGLQFLFEYFSETQRNKGNFPGRFSGRQFSNSRSEMNVSTLELGDSALYLCASSLGNGGNEQYFGPGTRLTVT.